This T cell receptor (beta chain) was captured by sequencing in a study of post-analysis software for immune sequencing data. Study results and limitations: Compared with controls, patients had more of roughly 5 TRBV segments, including TRBV5-6, TRBV5-1 and TRBV20-1. Under the F measure, samples that were prepared in one batch clustered strongly together. People with multiple sclerosis had a significantly lower normalized Chao1 diversity than controls did.

This clonotype has only a few counts. Its antigen remains unidentified. V was shortened by 1 base and J by 0 bases, with 10 bases between the two germline ends. The CDR3 is 15 residues long. Per the germline V gene, CDR1 is SGHRS and CDR2 is YFSETQ. Included in the TCR beta cDNA libraries were unique molecular identifiers. Around 500,000 cDNA molecules were obtained from roughly 1.1 to 9.2 million T cells. TCRdb reanalysed the PCR reads using MiXCR and keeps one entry per CDR3 protein. The sample includes 550,000 to 700,000 distinct CDR3 sequences, 44% of them seen just once. The sample taken for sequencing was blood. The TCR was taken from a girl aged 10-17 years with multiple sclerosis. The chain uses TRBV5-1 and TRBJ1-1, with D unclear. The chain's CDR3 is CASSLRAALNTEAFF. The CDR3 nucleotides read TGCGCCAGCAGCTTGAGAGCAGCCTTGAACACTGAAGCTTTCTTT.